Listed here are 5 T cell receptor beta chains from one sample, sequenced in a study of shared T cell receptors in the human thymus. Using immunoSEQ multiplex PCR, the repertoire was profiled, and TCRdb retains in-frame clones only, with some absent. The table shows about 380,000 clones, with more than 85% occurring only once. Sequenced sample: thymocytes. These receptors originate from a human donor.

The chain carries TRBV5-4 and TRBJ1-2; D ambiguous. CDR1 and CDR2 from the germline V gene are SGHNT and YYREEE (reference sequence). Trimming stripped 2 bases from V and 2 bases from J, with 10 bases between. The CDR3 covers 14 residues. The CDR3 nucleotides are TGTGCCAGCAGCTTTTTAACAGAAAACTATGGCTACACCTTC. Its protein product is CASSFLTENYGYTF.

The chain carries TRBV27 and TRBJ1-1, with unresolved D. Trimming left V 5 bases short and J 4 bases short, with 11 bases between. Germline CDR1 reads MNHEY; CDR2 reads SMNVEV (reference sequence). The CDR3 loop spans 13 amino acids. CDR3 DNA sequence: TGTGCCAGCAGTGGGAATGAGGTCACTGAAGCTTTCTTT. Amino acid sequence: CASSGNEVTEAFF.

This sequence joins TRBV30 and TRBJ1-2, with D maybe TRBD1 (6 bases). Deletions cut 5 bases from V and 5 bases from J, with 15 bases between. The CDR3 covers 13 residues. In germline, CDR1 is GTSNPN, CDR2 SVGIG (reference sequence). In nucleotides, the CDR3 is TGTGCCTGGTTCAGGGGAGGGGGGTATGGCTACACCTTC. Translating gives CAWFRGGGYGYTF.

This chain connects TRBV28 to TRBJ2-7; 9 positions agree with TRBD1. V shed 5 bases and J 7 bases; nucleotides not matched to a gene: 15. Germline lookup yields CDR1 MDHEN and CDR2 SYDVKM. The CDR3 runs 16 residues. CDR3 sequence reads: CASSPMNRGPTGEQYF. The CDR3 DNA sequence: TGTGCCAGCAGTCCAATGAACAGGGGGCCTACGGGTGAGCAGTACTTC.

The rearrangement links TRBV27 to TRBJ1-2, with no clear D. CDR3 length equals 16 residues. Looked up from germline, CDR1 is MNHEY and CDR2 is SMNVEV (reference sequence). The ends were cut back, 5 bases at V and 4 bases at J, with 20 bases in the middle. CDR3 protein: CASSLLADSVVYGYTF. The CDR3 DNA sequence: TGTGCCAGCAGTCTCTTGGCGGACTCGGTAGTCTATGGCTACACCTTC.